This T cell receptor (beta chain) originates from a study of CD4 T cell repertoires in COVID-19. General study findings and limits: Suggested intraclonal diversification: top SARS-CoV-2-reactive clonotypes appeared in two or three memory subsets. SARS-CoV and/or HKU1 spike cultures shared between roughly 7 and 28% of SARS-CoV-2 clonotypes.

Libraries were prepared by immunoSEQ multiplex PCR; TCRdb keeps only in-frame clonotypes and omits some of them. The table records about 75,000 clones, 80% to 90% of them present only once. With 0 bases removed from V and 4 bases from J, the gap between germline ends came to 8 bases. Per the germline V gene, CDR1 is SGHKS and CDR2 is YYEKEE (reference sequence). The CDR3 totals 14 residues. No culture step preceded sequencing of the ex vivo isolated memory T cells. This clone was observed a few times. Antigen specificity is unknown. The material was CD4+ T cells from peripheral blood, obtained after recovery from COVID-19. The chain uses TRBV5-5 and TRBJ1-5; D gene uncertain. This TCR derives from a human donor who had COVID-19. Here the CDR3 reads CASSLAPLNQPQHF. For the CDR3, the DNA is TGTGCCAGCAGCTTGGCCCCCTTAAATCAGCCCCAGCATTTT.